The 15 T cell receptor beta chains listed next were all sequenced from one sample in a study of T cell responses to AZD1222 COVID-19 vaccine. Sequenced by immunoSEQ multiplex PCR; TCRdb stores in-frame clones only, minus some. The table has about 93,000 clones, roughly 86% seen once. Sample: peripheral blood, taken on day 0 of MenACWY control vaccination. All receptors come from an adult in good health.

This chain connects TRBV19 to TRBJ2-1; TRBD1 agrees at 7 bases. Germline CDR1 and CDR2: LNHDA and SQIVND (reference sequence). CDR3 length equals 16 residues. The junction had 8 bases not matched to a gene; V was cut back by 5 bases and J by 1 base. CDR3 DNA sequence: TGTGCCAGTAGTTTAAGACAGGGCCTTTCCTACAATGAGCAGTTCTTC. As protein: CASSLRQGLSYNEQFF.

The gene calls are TRBV7-9 and TRBJ1-1; tentatively, D is TRBD1 (5 bases). Germline-derived CDR1 and CDR2 are SEHNR and FQNEAQ (reference sequence). The CDR3 consists of 14 residues. V lost 3 bases and J lost 5, with 13 bases in between. The CDR3 DNA reads as TGTGCCAGCAGCTTTGTGGGGCAGGGAACTGAAGCTTTCTTT. This codes for CASSFVGQGTEAFF.

V is TRBV5-6 and J is TRBJ1-2, with D tentatively TRBD1 (5 bases). Germline CDR1 reads SGHDT; CDR2 reads YYEEEE. The CDR3 spans 14 residues. V was pared by 2 bases and J by 3 bases, with 11 bases between. The CDR3 sequence is CASSLDQGHYGYTF. In DNA, the CDR3 is TGTGCCAGCAGCTTAGATCAGGGACACTATGGCTACACCTTC.

A word on this clone: At one of its ends the junction is not consistent with the germline gene, which may arise from a read error. The chain uses TRBV7-7 and TRBJ2-1, with 9 positions matching TRBD1. Germline V gene lookup returns CDR1 SSHAT and CDR2 FNYEAQ (reference sequence). The CDR3 length is 16 residues. The DNA for the CDR3 is TGTGCTAGCAGCCCTGCCCCGGGACAGGGACGAGGTGAGCAGTTCTTC. Protein sequence: CASSPAPGQGRGEQFF.

The gene calls are TRBV7-9 and TRBJ2-3; no clear D gene. Germline V gene lookup returns CDR1 SEHNR and CDR2 FQNEAQ (reference sequence). This CDR3 comprises 14 residues. Trimming took 5 bases from V and 4 from J, leaving 13 bases between them. This CDR3 reads CASSPRLAADTQYF. The CDR3 DNA follows: TGTGCCAGCAGCCCACGTCTTGCGGCAGATACGCAGTATTTT.

CDR3 nucleotide sequence: TGTGCCAGCAAAACCGGGGGGCATAATGAAAAACTGTTTTTT. This codes for CASKTGGHNEKLFF. The chain carries TRBV6-5 and TRBJ1-4, with D possibly being TRBD1 (6 bases). The germline CDR1 and CDR2 sequences are MNHEY and SVGAGI. Trimming removed 7 bases from V and 4 bases from J, with 13 bases in between. The CDR3 has 14 amino acids.

The chain is built from TRBV25-1 and TRBJ1-1; possible D gene TRBD1, 5 bases. Germline CDR1 is MGHDK and CDR2 is SYGVNS. The V end lost 7 bases, the J end lost 6 bases, and 21 bases lay between the germline ends. This CDR3 spans 15 amino acids. CDR3 in amino acids: CASTLGTASMAEAFF. The CDR3 DNA is TGTGCCAGCACCCTAGGGACGGCATCGATGGCTGAAGCTTTCTTT. The whole variable domain, filled in from reference TRBV25-1 and TRBJ1-1, reads EADIYQTPRYLVIGTGKKITLECSQTMGHDKMYWYQQDPGMELHLIHYSYGVNSTEKGDLSSESTVSRIRTEHFPLTLESARPSHTSQYLCASTLGTASMAEAFFGQGTRLTVV.

The chain uses TRBV7-6 and TRBJ2-1, with 8 positions matching TRBD2. Germline-derived CDR1 and CDR2 are SGHVS and FNYEAQ. The CDR3 spans 17 residues. Unmatched junction bases numbered 11, after V lost 0 bases and J lost 7 bases. CDR3 nucleotides: TGTGCCAGCAGCTTAGCGGTGGTTACGGGGGGGAGAAATGAGCAGTTCTTC. Translated, it gives CASSLAVVTGGRNEQFF.

V and J are TRBV19 and TRBJ1-5; perhaps TRBD1 as D (5 bases). CDR3 length equals 14 residues. Looked up from germline, CDR1 is LNHDA and CDR2 is SQIVND (reference sequence). V was shortened by 5 bases and J by 10 bases, with 18 bases between the two germline ends. CDR3 nucleotide sequence: TGTGCCAGTAGTCCAGTGAGTTTAGGGGCACCCCAGCATTTT. Its protein is CASSPVSLGAPQHF.

This clone was recorded once. The chain combines TRBV19 with TRBJ1-2; 7 bases agree with TRBD1. The ends lost 7 bases at V and 0 bases at J; junction bases unmatched: 5. Germline V gene sequence: CDR1 LNHDA, CDR2 SQIVND (reference sequence). CDR3 length equals 14 residues. CDR3 DNA sequence: TGTGCCAGTAACCCGGGACAGACTAACTATGGCTACACCTTC. Its translation is CASNPGQTNYGYTF. Looking up the rest from reference TRBV19 and TRBJ1-2 gives the full variable domain: DGGITQSPKYLFRKEGQNVTLSCEQNLNHDAMYWYRQDPGQGLRLIYYSQIVNDFQKGDIAEGYSVSREKKESFPLTVTSAQKNPTAFYLCASNPGQTNYGYTFGSGTRLTVV.

This rearrangement joins TRBV6-6 to TRBJ1-2, with 8 bases identical to TRBD1. The CDR3 is made up of 15 amino acids. CDR1 is MNHNY, CDR2 SVGAGI, per germline (reference sequence). Trimming at V came to 5 bases and at J to 5 bases, leaving 10 bases not matched to a gene. The CDR3 sequence: CASSRDGQGPYGYTF. CDR3 sequence (DNA): TGTGCCAGCAGTCGTGACGGACAGGGACCGTATGGCTACACCTTC.

V and J are TRBV5-4 and TRBJ2-2; D may be TRBD1 (6 bases). This CDR3 comprises 15 residues. Germline CDR1 reads SGHNT; CDR2 reads YYREEE (reference sequence). Trimming took 3 bases from V and 2 from J, leaving 11 bases between them. CDR3 residues: CASSWTADNTGELFF. CDR3 DNA: TGTGCCAGCAGCTGGACAGCCGACAACACCGGGGAGCTGTTTTTT. Supplemented by reference TRBV5-4 and TRBJ2-2, the full variable domain reads ETGVTQSPTHLIKTRGQQVTLRCSSQSGHNTVSWYQQALGQGPQFIFQYYREEENGRGNFPPRFSGLQFPNYSSELNVNALELDDSALYLCASSWTADNTGELFFGEGSRLTVL.

This sequence joins TRBV3-1 (or the pseudogene TRBV3-2) and TRBJ1-3; D is uncertain. CDR3 length: 14 amino acids. Germline-derived CDR1 and CDR2 are LGHDT and YNNKEL (reference sequence). The V gene lost 1 base and the J gene lost 4 bases, with 8 bases spanning the gap. Here the CDR3 reads CASSQGQTGNTIYF. The CDR3 bases are TGTGCCAGCAGCCAAGGCCAGACCGGAAACACCATATATTTT.

The chain couples TRBV18 to TRBJ1-5; possible D gene TRBD1, 6 bases. The germline CDR1 and CDR2 sequences are KGHSH and LQKENI. The length of the CDR3 is 19 residues. Deletions cut 3 bases from V and 0 bases from J, with 21 bases between. CDR3 in DNA: TGTGCCAGCTCACCCTCGCCCGGGGGCACCGGAAATAGCAATCAGCCCCAGCATTTT. Its protein product is CASSPSPGGTGNSNQPQHF.

V and J are TRBV6-5 and TRBJ2-1, with D hard to call. Germline V gives CDR1 MNHEY, CDR2 SVGAGI. Trimming took off 5 bases at V and 4 bases at J, with 12 bases between the two ends. The CDR3 spans 14 residues. This CDR3 reads CASSIGSRYNEQFF. The CDR3, as DNA: TGTGCCAGCAGTATCGGTAGCCGGTACAATGAGCAGTTCTTC.